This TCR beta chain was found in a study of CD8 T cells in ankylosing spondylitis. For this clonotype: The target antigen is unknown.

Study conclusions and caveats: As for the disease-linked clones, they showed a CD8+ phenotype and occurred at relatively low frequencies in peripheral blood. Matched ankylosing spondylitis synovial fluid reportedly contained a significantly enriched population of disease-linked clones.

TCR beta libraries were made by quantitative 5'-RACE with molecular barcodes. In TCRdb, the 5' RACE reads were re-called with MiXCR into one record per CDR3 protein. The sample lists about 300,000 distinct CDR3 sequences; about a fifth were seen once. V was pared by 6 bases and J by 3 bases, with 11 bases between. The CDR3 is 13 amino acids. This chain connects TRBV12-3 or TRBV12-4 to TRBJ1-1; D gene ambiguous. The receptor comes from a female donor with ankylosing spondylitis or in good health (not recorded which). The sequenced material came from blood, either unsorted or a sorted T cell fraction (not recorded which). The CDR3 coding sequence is TGTGCCAGCAGATATGGGAGGTACACTGAAGCTTTCTTT. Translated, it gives CASRYGRYTEAFF.